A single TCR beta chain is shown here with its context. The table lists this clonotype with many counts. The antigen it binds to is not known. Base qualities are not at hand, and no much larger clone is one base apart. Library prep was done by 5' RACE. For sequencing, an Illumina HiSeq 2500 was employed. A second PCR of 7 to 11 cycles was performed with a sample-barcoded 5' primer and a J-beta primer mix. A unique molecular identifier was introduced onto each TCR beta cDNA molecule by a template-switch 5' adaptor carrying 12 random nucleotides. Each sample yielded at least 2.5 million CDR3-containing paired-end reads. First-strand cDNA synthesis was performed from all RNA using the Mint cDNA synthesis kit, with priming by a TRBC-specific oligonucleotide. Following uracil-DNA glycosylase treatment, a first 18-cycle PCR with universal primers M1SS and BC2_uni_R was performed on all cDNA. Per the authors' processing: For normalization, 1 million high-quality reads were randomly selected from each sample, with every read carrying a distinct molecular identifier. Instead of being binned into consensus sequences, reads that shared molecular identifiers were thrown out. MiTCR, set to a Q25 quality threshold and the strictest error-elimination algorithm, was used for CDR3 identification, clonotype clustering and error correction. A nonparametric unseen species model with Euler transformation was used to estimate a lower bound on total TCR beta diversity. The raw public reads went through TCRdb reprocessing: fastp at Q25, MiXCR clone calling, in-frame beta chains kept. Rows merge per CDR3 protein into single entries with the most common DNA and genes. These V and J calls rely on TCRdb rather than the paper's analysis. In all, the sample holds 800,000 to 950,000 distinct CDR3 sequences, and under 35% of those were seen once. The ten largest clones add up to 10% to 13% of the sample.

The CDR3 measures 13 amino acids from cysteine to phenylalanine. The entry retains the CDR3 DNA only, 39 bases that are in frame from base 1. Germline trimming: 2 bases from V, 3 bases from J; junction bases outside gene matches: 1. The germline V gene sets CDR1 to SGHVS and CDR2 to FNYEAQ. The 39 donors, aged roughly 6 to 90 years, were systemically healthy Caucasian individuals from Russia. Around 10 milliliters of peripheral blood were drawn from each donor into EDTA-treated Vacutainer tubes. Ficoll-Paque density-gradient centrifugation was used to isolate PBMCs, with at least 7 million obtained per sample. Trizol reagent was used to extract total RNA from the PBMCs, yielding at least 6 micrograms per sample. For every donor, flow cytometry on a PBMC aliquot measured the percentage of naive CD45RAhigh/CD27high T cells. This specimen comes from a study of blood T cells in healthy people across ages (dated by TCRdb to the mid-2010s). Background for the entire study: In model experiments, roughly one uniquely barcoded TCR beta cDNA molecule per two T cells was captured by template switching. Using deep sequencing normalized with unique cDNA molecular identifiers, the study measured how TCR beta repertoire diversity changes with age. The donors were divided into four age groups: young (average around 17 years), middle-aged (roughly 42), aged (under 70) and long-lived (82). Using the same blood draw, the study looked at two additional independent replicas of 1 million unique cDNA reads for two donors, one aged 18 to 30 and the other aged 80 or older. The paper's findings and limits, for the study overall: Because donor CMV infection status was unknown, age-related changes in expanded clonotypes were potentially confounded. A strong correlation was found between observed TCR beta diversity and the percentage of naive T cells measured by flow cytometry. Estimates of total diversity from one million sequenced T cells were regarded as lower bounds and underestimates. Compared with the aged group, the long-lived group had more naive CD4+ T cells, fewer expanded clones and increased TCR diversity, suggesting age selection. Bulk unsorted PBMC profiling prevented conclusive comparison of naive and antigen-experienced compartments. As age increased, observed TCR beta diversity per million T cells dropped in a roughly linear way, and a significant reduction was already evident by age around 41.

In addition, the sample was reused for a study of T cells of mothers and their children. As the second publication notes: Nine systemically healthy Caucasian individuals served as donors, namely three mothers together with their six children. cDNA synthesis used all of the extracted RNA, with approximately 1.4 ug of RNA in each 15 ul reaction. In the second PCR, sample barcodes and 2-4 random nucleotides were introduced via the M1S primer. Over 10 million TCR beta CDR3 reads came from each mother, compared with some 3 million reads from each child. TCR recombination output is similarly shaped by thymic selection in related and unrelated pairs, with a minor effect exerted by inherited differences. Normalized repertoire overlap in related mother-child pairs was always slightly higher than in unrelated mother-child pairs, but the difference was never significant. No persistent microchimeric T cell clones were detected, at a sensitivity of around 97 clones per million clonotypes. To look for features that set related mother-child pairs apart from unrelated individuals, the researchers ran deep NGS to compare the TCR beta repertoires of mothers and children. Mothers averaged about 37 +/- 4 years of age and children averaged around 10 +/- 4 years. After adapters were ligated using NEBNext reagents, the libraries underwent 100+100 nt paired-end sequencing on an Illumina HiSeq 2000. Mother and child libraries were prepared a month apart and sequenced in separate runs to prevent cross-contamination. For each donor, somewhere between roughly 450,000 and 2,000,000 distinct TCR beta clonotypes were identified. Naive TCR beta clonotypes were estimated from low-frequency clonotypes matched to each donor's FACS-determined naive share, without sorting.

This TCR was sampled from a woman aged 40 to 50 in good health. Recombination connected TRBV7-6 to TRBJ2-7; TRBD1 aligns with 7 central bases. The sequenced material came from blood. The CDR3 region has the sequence CASSLTGDYEQYF. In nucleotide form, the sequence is TGTGCCAGCAGCTTAACAGGGGACTACGAGCAGTACTTC.